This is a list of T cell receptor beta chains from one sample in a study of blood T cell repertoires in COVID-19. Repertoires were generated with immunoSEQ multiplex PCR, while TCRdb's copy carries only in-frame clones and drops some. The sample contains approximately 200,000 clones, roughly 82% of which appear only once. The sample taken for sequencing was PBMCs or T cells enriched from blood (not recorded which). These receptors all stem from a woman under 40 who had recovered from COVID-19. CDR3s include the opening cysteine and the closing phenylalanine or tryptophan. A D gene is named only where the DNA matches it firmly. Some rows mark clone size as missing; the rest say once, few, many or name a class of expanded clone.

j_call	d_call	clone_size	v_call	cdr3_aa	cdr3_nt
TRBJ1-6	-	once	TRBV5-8	CASSLEGGRTSPLHF	TGTGCCAGCAGCTTGGAAGGTGGGAGGACTTCACCCCTCCACTTT
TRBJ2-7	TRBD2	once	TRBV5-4	CASSSEAGYIYEQYF	TGTGCCAGCAGCTCCGAAGCGGGGTATATTTACGAGCAGTACTTC
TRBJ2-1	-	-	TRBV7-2	CASSIYLSSYNEQFF	TGTGCCAGCAGCATCTACCTGAGCTCCTACAATGAGCAGTTCTTC
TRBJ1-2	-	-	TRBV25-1	CASSEPRGNYGYTF	TGTGCCAGCAGTGAGCCCAGGGGCAACTATGGCTACACCTTC
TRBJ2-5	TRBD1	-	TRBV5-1	CASSNNGQGAQETQYF	TGCGCCAGCTCCAATAACGGACAGGGAGCACAAGAGACCCAGTACTTC
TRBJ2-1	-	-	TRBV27	CASSQRLVIRSSYNEQFF	TGTGCCAGCAGTCAAAGACTAGTGATTAGGAGCTCCTACAATGAGCAGTTCTTC
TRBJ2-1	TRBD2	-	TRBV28	CASSSPGPGLGVF	TGTGCCAGCAGTTCTCCGGGGCCGGGACTAGGAGTCTTC
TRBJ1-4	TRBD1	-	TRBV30	CAWSSRGRDEKLFF	TGTGCCTGGAGTAGCAGGGGGCGAGATGAAAAACTGTTTTTT
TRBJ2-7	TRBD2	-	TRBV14	CASSQAGGRGYEQYF	TGTGCCAGCAGCCAAGCTGGCGGGAGAGGCTACGAGCAGTACTTC
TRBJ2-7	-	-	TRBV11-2	CASSSNRREPRNEQYF	TGTGCCAGCAGTTCGAACCGCAGGGAACCTAGGAACGAGCAGTACTTC
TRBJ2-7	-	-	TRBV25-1	CASRPFELSYEQYF	TGTGCCAGCAGACCATTTGAGCTCTCCTACGAGCAGTACTTC
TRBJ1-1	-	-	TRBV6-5	CASTVQLNTEAFF	TGTGCCAGCACCGTACAGCTGAACACTGAAGCTTTCTTT
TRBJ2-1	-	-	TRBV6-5	CASSYVGAWGEQFF	TGTGCCAGCAGTTATGTGGGGGCCTGGGGTGAGCAGTTCTTC
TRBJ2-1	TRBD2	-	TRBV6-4	CASSESGRGYEQFF	TGTGCCAGCAGTGAGAGCGGGAGGGGTTATGAGCAGTTCTTC
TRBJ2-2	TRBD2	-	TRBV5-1	CASIGVAGETGELFF	TGCGCCAGCATAGGGGTAGCGGGAGAAACCGGGGAGCTGTTTTTT
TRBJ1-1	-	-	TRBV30	CARGVDKAFF	TGTGCCCGCGGGGTCGACAAAGCTTTCTTT
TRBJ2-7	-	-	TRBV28	CASSFQYEQYF	TGTGCCAGCAGTTTTCAATACGAGCAGTACTTC
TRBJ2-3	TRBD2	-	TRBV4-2	CASSQERAGGPETDTQYF	TGTGCCAGCAGCCAAGAAAGAGCGGGAGGCCCGGAAACAGATACGCAGTATTTT
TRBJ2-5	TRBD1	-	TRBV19	CASSSEDRVETQYF	TGTGCCAGTAGTTCCGAGGACAGGGTAGAGACCCAGTACTTC
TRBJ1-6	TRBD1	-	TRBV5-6	CASSQTGHNSPLHF	TGTGCCAGCAGCCAGACAGGGCATAATTCACCCCTCCACTTT
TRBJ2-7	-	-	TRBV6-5	CASSSGRTQGEQYF	TGTGCCAGCAGTTCAGGACGGACCCAGGGGGAGCAGTACTTC
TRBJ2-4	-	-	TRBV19	CASSTSAAKNIQYF	TGTGCCAGTAGTACTAGCGCAGCTAAAAACATTCAGTACTTC
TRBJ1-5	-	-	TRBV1	CTSSQPTGISNQPQHF	TGCACCAGCAGCCAACCAACAGGGATTAGCAATCAGCCCCAGCATTTT
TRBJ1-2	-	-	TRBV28	CASYDSYGYTF	TGTGCCAGCTACGACAGCTATGGCTACACCTTC
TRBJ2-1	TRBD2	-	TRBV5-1	CASSFNGLADYNEQFF	TGCGCCAGCAGCTTTAACGGACTAGCGGATTACAATGAGCAGTTCTTC
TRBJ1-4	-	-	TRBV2	CASSEANRREELFF	TGTGCCAGCAGTGAAGCAAACAGGAGGGAAGAACTGTTTTTT
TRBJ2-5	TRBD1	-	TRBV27	CASSPLTGAWETQYF	TGTGCCAGCTCTCCACTGACAGGGGCTTGGGAGACCCAGTACTTC
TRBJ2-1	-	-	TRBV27	CASSLRQGRNEQFF	TGTGCCAGCAGTTTAAGGCAGGGTAGGAATGAGCAGTTCTTC
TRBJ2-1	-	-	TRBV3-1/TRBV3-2	CASSHGIEQFF	TGTGCCAGCAGCCACGGGATTGAGCAGTTCTTC
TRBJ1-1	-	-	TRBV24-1	CATSEGAGAFF	TGTGCCACCAGTGAGGGTGCGGGGGCTTTCTTT
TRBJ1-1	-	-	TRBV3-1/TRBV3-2	CASSQSLGGEGTEAFF	TGTGCCAGCAGCCAAAGCCTCGGGGGAGAGGGCACTGAAGCTTTCTTT
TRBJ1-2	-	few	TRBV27	CASSFGGYGYTF	TGTGCCAGCAGTTTCGGGGGGTACGGCTACACCTTC
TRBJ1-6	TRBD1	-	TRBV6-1	CASSEQGQLSSPLHF	TGTGCCAGCAGTGAACAGGGACAGTTGAGTTCACCCCTCCACTTT
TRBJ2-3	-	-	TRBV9	CASSVAWFSAADTQYF	TGTGCCAGCAGCGTAGCATGGTTTAGCGCGGCAGATACGCAGTATTTT
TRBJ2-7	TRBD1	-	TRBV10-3	CAISETRTGSTYEQYF	TGTGCCATCAGTGAGACCCGGACAGGATCCACCTACGAGCAGTACTTC